The clone carrying this T cell receptor beta chain was picked up many times. Time point reported: patch test 1, 2 weeks after DPC sensitization. Regarding treatment: therapeutic diphenylcyclopropenone sensitization with weekly scalp DPC. These data belong to a study of human T cells and chemical hapten exposure. In the study overall: Each patient's scalp received weekly diphenylcyclopropenone throughout the approximately 25-week study. Yields of TCR per sample differed, chiefly owing to small differences in pooled library volume.

The study's library attached unique molecular identifiers to single cDNA molecules. TCRdb independently ran MiXCR on the RACE reads; one entry per CDR3 protein. This table has tens of thousands of distinct CDR3 sequences, approximately 35% appearing once. The CDR3 extends over 15 amino acids. Per the germline V gene, CDR1 is DFQATT and CDR2 is SNEGSKA (reference sequence). V lost 2 bases, J lost 2 bases, and 3 bases stayed unmatched. The clonotype comes from a middle-aged man with alopecia areata. Some clones in this sample may be carry-over from other donors' samples. The chain is built from TRBV20-1 and TRBJ2-6, with 7 positions matching TRBD1. The material was whole blood, obtained in connection with sensitization to the hapten diphenylcyclopropenone (DPC). The CDR3 sequence: CSARSQGAGANVLTF. The CDR3 coding sequence is TGCAGTGCTAGATCTCAGGGGGCTGGGGCCAACGTCCTGACTTTC.